This T cell receptor beta chain was obtained from a study of T cells expressing NK-cell markers. Turning to the study itself: The study sequenced eight donors, seven HCMV-seropositive and one seronegative.

As regards this clonotype: What it binds is not known.

The CDR3 loop spans 13 amino acids. Per germline, CDR1 SGHTA and CDR2 FQGNSA. Study findings and constraints: As a fraction of CD8+ T cells, dominant NKG2C+ clonotypes reached roughly 1.0-7.0% in six donors.

TCRdb re-called the 5' RACE reads and catalogs CDR3 proteins one per entry, DNA excluded. The sample totals 350,000 to 450,000 distinct CDR3 sequences. The clonotype originates from a man aged 18-75 years in good health. The chain has TRBV7-2 and TRBJ1-5; TCRdb's assignment of TRBD1 cannot be checked, as there is no DNA. The specimen sequenced was blood T cells: a sorted CD56 or NKG2C T cell subset, CD4+ or CD8+ T cells, or bulk PBMC T cells (not recorded which). The CDR3 spells CASSLRQSQPQHF.